This TCR beta chain emerged from a study of regulatory T cells in long-lasting Graves disease. Study summary: Positive TSH receptor antibodies alongside over 5 years of antithyroid drugs were what marked Graves' disease as persistent.

Study observations and caveats: Few sampled subjects may have lowered accuracy.

The sample holds many counts of this clonotype. Its antigen is undetermined. CDR1 is SGHAT, CDR2 FQNNGV, per germline. Trimming took off 4 bases at V and 2 bases at J, with 17 bases between the two ends. CDR3 length: 16 amino acids. Time point meaning: persistent/refractory GD, antithyroid drugs over 5 years with positive TRAb. Extracted RNA from PBMCs served as the source of the TCR library. Through Arm-PCR of CDR3 regions and iRepertoire HTBI primers, TCR beta libraries were built. TCRdb re-derived calls from the multiplex PCR reads in MiXCR, one entry per CDR3 protein. Here the sample spans around 300,000 distinct CDR3 sequences, roughly a fifth being singletons.

This specimen was peripheral blood mononuclear cells (PBMCs), taken when the disease was refractory, from a patient treated with antithyroid drugs. The sequence derives from a female donor with Graves disease. The chain joins TRBV11-2 to TRBJ2-5; D is ambiguous. CDR3 protein: CASSSAWLSDQETQYF. The CDR3 bases are TGTGCCAGCAGCTCCGCCTGGTTGTCGGATCAAGAGACCCAGTACTTC.